This T cell receptor (beta chain) is drawn from a study of shared clonotypes between healthy human individuals. Whole-study results and caveats: Blood was the only sampled material, and tissue repertoires likely differ.

This table comes from immunoSEQ multiplex PCR, and its TCRdb copy is limited to in-frame clones, with some not included. The sample has over a million clones; 98% are singletons. This clone was picked up one time. Its antigen is still unknown. Germline lookup yields CDR1 SEHNR and CDR2 FQNEAQ (reference sequence). The CDR3 is 15 residues long. Between the trimmed V and J ends, which lost 1 base and 3 bases, there was a span of 12 bases. This sequence originates from a man between 25 and 39 years old in good health. What was sequenced was naive CD4+ T cells sorted from blood. Subset specified: CD45RA+ positively selected. The gene calls are TRBV7-9 and TRBJ1-2; perhaps TRBD1 as D (6 bases). CDR3 DNA sequence: TGTGCCAGCAGCTTAGAGCGGGACACTTACTATGGCTACACCTTC. This sequence encodes CASSLERDTYYGYTF.